Listed here are 2 T cell receptor beta chains from one sample, sequenced in a study of shared clonotypes between healthy human individuals. Produced via immunoSEQ multiplex PCR; TCRdb's table is partial and in-frame only. The table includes 2 million to 3 million clones, 80% to 95% detected once. The specimen was naive CD4+ T cells from PBMCs. Subset here: CD45RA+ positively selected. The source of these receptors is a man between 18 and 35 years old in good health. Some clones in this sample may be carry-over from other donors' samples.

This chain connects TRBV18 to TRBJ2-7; D is unclear. Trimming left V 11 bases short and J 2 bases short, with 16 bases between. CDR1 and CDR2 from the germline V gene are KGHSH and LQKENI. This CDR3 has 13 amino acids. CDR3 region: CAYHGGWPYEQYF. CDR3 coding DNA: TGTGCCTACCATGGTGGGTGGCCCTACGAGCAGTACTTC. Complete variable domain (other parts from reference TRBV18 and TRBJ2-7): NAGVMQNPRHLVRRRGQEARLRCSPMKGHSHVYWYRQLPEEGLKFMVYLQKENIIDESGMPKERFSAEFPKEGPSILRIQQVVRGDSAAYFCAYHGGWPYEQYFGPGTRLTVT.

V usage is TRBV30 and J usage is TRBJ1-1; no clear D gene. The V end was cut by 2 bases, the J end by 2 bases, with 9 bases between. This CDR3 comprises 13 residues. Germline CDR1 and CDR2: GTSNPN and SVGIG (reference sequence). The CDR3 is CAWSFDGNTEAFF. CDR3 in DNA: TGTGCCTGGAGTTTTGACGGTAACACTGAAGCTTTCTTT. Drawing the rest from reference TRBV30 and TRBJ1-1, the complete variable domain is SQTIHQWPATLVQPVGSPLSLECTVEGTSNPNLYWYRQAAGRGLQLLFYSVGIGQISSEVPQNLSASRPQDRQFILSSKKLLLSDSGFYLCAWSFDGNTEAFFGQGTRLTVV.